The clone carrying this T cell receptor (beta chain) ranks as medium-sized (0.01 to 0.1%). The sample comes from a study of blood T cell repertoires in COVID-19. In the authors' methods: It was from reference gene primer amplification that nucleated cell counts were estimated. TCRdb's table, derived via immunoSEQ multiplex PCR, lists solely in-frame clones and lacks some. V and J calls and clone size follow that table, whereas D and trimming were derived from the DNA. The sample lists more than 65,000 clones, roughly 84% occurring once. The CDR3 runs 15 residues. V was cut by 1 base and J by 1 base, with 11 bases left in between. Germline V gene data show CDR1 as MGHRA and CDR2 as YSYEKL.

The chain links TRBV4-1 to TRBJ2-7, with a weak D call TRBD1 (5 bases). The sequence was collected from a man over 45 with acute or convalescent COVID-19. Sequenced: peripheral blood. CDR3 residues: CASSQGTGLSYEQYF. The CDR3 DNA is TGCGCCAGCAGCCAAGGAACAGGCCTTTCCTACGAGCAGTACTTC.